This T cell receptor beta chain stems from a study of blood T cell repertoires in COVID-19. Overall study: Samples of COVID-19 (acute and convalescent) were obtained from the United States, Italy and Spain.

Germline V gene data show CDR1 as MRHNA and CDR2 as SNTAGT. The CDR3 runs to 15 residues. Trimming stripped 5 bases from V and 7 bases from J, with 17 bases between. The table came from immunoSEQ multiplex PCR; TCRdb's copy has only in-frame clones and leaves some out. The sample carries 60,000 to 85,000 clones, over 75% recorded once. The chain links TRBV6-4 to TRBJ2-2, with unresolved D. The receptor comes from a man aged 35-49 years with COVID-19, enrolled during active disease. The sequenced material came from peripheral blood. CDR3 loop: CASSRLPGHDGELFF. As DNA, the CDR3 is TGTGCCAGCAGTAGGCTCCCGGGTCACGACGGGGAGCTGTTTTTT.